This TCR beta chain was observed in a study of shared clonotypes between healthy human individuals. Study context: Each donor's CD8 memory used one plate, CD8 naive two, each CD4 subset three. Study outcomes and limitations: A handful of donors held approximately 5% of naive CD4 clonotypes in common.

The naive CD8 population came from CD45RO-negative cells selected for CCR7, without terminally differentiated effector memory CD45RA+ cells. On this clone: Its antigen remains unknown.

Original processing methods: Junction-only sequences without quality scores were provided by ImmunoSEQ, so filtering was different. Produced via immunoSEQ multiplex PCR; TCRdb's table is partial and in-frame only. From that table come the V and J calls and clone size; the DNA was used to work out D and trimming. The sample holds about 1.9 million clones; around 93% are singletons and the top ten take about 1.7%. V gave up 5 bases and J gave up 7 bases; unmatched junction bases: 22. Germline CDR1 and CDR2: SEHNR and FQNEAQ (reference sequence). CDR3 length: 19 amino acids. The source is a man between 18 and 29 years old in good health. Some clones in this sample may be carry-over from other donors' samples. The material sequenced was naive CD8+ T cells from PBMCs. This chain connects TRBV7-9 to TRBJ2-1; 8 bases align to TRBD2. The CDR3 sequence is CASSLPSGSPPGLGNEQFF. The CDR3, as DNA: TGTGCCAGCAGCCTGCCTAGCGGGTCCCCTCCGGGGCTGGGGAATGAGCAGTTCTTC.